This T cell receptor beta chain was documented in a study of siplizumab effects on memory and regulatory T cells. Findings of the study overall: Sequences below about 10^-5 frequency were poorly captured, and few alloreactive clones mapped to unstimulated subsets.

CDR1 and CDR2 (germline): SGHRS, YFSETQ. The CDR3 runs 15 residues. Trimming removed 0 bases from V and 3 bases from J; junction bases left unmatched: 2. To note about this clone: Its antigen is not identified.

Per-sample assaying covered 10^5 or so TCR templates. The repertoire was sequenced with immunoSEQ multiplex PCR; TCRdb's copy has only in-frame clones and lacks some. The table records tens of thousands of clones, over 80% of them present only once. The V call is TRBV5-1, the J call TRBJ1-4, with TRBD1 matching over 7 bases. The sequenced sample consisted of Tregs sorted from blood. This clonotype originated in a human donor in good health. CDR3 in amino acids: CASSLVTGSNEKLFF. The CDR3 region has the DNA TGCGCCAGCAGCTTGGTGACAGGGTCTAATGAAAAACTGTTTTTT. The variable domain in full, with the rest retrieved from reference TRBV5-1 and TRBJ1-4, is KAGVTQTPRYLIKTRGQQVTLSCSPISGHRSVSWYQQTPGQGLQFLFEYFSETQRNKGNFPGRFSGRQFSNSRSEMNVSTLELGDSALYLCASSLVTGSNEKLFFGSGTQLSVL.